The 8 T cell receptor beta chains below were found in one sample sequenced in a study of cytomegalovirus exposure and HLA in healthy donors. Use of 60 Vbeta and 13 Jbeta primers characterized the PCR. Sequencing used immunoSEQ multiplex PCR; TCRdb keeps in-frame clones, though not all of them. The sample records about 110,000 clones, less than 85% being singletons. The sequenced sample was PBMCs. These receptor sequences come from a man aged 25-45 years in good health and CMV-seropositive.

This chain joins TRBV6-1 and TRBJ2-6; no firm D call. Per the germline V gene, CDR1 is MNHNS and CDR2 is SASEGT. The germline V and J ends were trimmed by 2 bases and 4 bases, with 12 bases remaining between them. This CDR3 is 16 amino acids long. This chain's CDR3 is CASSELFTMGANVLTF. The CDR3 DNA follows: TGTGCCAGCAGTGAACTGTTTACTATGGGGGCCAACGTCCTGACTTTC.

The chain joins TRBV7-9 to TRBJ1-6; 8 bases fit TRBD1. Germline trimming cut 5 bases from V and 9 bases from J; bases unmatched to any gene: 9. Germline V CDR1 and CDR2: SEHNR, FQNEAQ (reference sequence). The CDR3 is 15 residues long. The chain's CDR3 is CASSGGGQGGSPLHF. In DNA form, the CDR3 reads TGTGCCAGCAGCGGTGGAGGACAGGGAGGTTCACCCCTCCACTTT. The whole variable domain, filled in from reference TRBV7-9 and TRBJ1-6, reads DTGVSQNPRHKITKRGQNVTFRCDPISEHNRLYWYRQTLGQGPEFLTYFQNEAQLEKSRLLSDRFSAERPKGSFSTLEIQRTEQGDSAMYLCASSGGGQGGSPLHFGNGTRLTVT.

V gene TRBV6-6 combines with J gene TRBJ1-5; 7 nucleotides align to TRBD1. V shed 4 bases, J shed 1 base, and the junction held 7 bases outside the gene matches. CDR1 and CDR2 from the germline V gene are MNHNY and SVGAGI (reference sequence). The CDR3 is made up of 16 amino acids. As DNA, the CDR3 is TGTGCCAGCAGTTCCTGGGACAGTGAAAGCAATCAGCCCCAGCATTTT. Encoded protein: CASSSWDSESNQPQHF.

The CDR3 is CASRGTGGAEGYTF. The CDR3 nucleotides are TGTGCCAGCAGGGGGACAGGGGGCGCGGAGGGCTACACCTTC. This chain connects TRBV6-1 to TRBJ1-2, with 12 positions matching TRBD1. The length of the CDR3 is 14 residues. CDR1 is MNHNS and CDR2 is SASEGT in the germline V gene. Trimming at V came to 6 bases and at J to 8 bases, leaving 7 bases not matched to a gene.

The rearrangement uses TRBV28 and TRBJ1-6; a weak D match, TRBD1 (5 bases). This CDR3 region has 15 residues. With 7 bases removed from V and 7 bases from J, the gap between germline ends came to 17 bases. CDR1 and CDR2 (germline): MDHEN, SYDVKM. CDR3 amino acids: CASTLSRGMNSPLHF. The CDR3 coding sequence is TGTGCCAGCACCTTATCTAGGGGTATGAATTCACCCCTCCACTTT. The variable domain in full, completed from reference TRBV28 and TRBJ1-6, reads DVKVTQSSRYLVKRTGEKVFLECVQDMDHENMFWYRQDPGLGLRLIYFSYDVKMKEKGDIPEGYSVSREKKERFSLILESASTNQTSMYLCASTLSRGMNSPLHFGNGTRLTVT.

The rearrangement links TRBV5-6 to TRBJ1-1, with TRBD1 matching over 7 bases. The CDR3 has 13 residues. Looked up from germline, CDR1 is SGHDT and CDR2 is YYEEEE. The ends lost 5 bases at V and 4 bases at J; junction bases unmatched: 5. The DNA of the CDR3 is TGTGCCAGCAGAACCGACAGGGTCACTGAAGCTTTCTTT. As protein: CASRTDRVTEAFF.

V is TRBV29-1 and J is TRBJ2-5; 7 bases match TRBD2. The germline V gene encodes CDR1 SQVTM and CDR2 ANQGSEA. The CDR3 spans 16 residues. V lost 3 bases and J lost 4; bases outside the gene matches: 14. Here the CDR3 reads CSVDDTQEAGIETQYF. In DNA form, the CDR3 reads TGCAGCGTTGATGATACCCAGGAAGCGGGGATAGAGACCCAGTACTTC.

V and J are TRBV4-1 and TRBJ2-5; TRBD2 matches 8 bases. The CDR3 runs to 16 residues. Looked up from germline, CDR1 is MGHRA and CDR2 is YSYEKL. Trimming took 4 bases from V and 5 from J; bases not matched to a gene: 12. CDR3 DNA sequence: TGCGCCAGCAGCCCGGGGGAAGTTGGGACTAGTGAGACCCAGTACTTC. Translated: CASSPGEVGTSETQYF.